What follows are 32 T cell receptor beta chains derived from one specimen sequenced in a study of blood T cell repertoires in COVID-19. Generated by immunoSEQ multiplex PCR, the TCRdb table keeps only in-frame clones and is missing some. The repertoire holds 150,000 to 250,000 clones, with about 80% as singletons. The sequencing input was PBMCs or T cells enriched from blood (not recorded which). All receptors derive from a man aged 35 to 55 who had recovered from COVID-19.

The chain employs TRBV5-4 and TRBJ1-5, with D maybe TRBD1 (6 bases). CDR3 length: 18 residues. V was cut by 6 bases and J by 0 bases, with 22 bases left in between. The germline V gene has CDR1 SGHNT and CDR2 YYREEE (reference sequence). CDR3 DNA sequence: TGTGCCAGCACCCCTACGGGTCAGGGGATGAATAGCAATCAGCCCCAGCATTTT. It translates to CASTPTGQGMNSNQPQHF.

DNA for the CDR3: TGTGCCAGCAGCGCCGGACAGGGTGGTATCATATCCTCTGGAAACACCATATATTTT. This sequence encodes CASSAGQGGIISSGNTIYF. The chain combines TRBV9 with TRBJ1-3; 8 bases agree with TRBD1. The CDR3 spans 19 residues. In germline, CDR1 is SGDLS, CDR2 YYNGEE. J lost 0 bases, V lost 3 bases, and 14 bases had no gene match.

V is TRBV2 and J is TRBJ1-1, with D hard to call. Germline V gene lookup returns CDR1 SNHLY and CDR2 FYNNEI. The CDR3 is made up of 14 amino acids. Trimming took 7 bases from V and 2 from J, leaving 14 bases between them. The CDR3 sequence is CASTIRVANTEAFF. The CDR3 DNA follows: TGTGCCAGCACCATTCGGGTAGCTAACACTGAAGCTTTCTTT.

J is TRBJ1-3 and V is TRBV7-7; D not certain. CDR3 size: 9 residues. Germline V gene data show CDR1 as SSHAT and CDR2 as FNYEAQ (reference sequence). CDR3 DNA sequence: TGTGCTCTCCCGGGATTTATATATTTT. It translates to CALPGFIYF.

CDR3 nucleotide sequence: TGTGCCAGCAGCAGGGTTGATGGAGGGGCCTTCTATGGCTACACCTTC. Its protein product is CASSRVDGGAFYGYTF. This sequence joins TRBV21-1 and TRBJ1-2. TRBV21-1 is classified as a pseudogene. The CDR3 contains 16 residues.

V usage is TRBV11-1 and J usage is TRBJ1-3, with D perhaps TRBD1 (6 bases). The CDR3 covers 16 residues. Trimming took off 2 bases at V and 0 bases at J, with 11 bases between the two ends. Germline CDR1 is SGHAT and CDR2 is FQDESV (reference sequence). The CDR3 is CASSLLAGASGNTIYF. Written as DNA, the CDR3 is TGTGCCAGCAGCTTATTGGCAGGGGCCTCTGGAAACACCATATATTTT.

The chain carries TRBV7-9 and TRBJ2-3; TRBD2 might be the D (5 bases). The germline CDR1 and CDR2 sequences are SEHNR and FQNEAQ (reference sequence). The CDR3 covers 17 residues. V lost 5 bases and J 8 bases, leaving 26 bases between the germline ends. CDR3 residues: CASSPPMRVAPHGTQYF. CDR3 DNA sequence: TGTGCCAGCAGCCCTCCTATGCGGGTCGCACCCCACGGTACGCAGTATTTT.

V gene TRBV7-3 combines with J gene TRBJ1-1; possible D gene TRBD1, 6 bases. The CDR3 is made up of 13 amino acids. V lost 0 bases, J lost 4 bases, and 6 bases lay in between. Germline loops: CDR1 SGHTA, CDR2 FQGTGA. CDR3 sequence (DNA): TGTGCCAGCAGCTTAACAGGGGGCACTGAAGCTTTCTTT. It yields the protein CASSLTGGTEAFF.

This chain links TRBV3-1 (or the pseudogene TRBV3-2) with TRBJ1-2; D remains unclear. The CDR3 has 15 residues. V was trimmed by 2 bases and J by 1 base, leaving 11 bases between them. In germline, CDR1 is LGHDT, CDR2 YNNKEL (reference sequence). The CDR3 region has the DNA TGTGCCAGCAGCCAACTCGGGGAGGGTAACTATGGCTACACCTTC. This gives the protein CASSQLGEGNYGYTF.

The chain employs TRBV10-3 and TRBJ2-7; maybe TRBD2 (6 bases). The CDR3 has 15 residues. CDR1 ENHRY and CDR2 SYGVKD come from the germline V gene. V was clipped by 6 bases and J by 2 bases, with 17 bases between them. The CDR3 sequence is CAIRGTPQSPYEQYF. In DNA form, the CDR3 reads TGTGCCATCAGGGGGACTCCCCAAAGCCCCTACGAGCAGTACTTC.

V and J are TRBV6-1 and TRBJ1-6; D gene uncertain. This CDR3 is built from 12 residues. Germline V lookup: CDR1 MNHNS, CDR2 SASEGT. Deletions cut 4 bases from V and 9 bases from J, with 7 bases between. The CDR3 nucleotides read TGTGCCAGCAGTGCCGGGTCTTCACCCCTCCACTTT. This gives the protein CASSAGSSPLHF.

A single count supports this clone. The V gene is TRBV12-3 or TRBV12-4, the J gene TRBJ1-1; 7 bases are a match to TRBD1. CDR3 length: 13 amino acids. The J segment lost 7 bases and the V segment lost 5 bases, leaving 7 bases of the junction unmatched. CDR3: CASSPGTEGEAFF. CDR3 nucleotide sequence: TGTGCCAGCAGTCCAGGGACAGAAGGTGAAGCTTTCTTT.

Written as DNA, the CDR3 is TGCAGCGCCGCGAGTCGGACAGGGGCCACTGAAGCTTTCTTT. Translation: CSAASRTGATEAFF. This chain connects TRBV29-1 to TRBJ1-1, with 9 bases identical to TRBD1. Germline loops: CDR1 SQVTM, CDR2 ANQGSEA. This CDR3 is built from 14 residues. Germline trimming cut 7 bases from V and 4 bases from J; bases unmatched to any gene: 10.

CDR3 DNA: TGTGCCTGGAGTCAGCCCGGGACAGGGACTAACTATGGCTACACCTTC. As protein: CAWSQPGTGTNYGYTF. The chain carries TRBV30 and TRBJ1-2; the match to TRBD1 covers 9 bases. CDR1 is GTSNPN, CDR2 SVGIG, per germline (reference sequence). V shed 2 bases and J 0 bases; nucleotides not matched to a gene: 7. The CDR3 loop spans 16 amino acids.

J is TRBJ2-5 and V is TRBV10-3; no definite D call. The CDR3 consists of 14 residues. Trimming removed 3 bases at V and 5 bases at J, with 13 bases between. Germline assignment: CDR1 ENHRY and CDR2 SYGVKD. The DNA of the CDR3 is TGTGCCATCAGTGACTTGGGCGTCAGGGAGACCCAGTACTTC. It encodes CAISDLGVRETQYF.

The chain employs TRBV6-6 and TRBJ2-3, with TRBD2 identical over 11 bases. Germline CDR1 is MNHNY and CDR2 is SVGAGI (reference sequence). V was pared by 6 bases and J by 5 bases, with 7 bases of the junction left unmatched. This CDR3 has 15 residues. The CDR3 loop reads CASRETSGVGDTQYF. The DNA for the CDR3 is TGTGCCAGCAGAGAGACTAGCGGGGTCGGAGATACGCAGTATTTT.

The DNA for the CDR3 is TGCGCCAGCAGCTTGGAGACTAGCGGATACAATGAGCAGTTCTTC. Amino acid sequence: CASSLETSGYNEQFF. The gene calls are TRBV5-1 and TRBJ2-1, with 9 bases matching TRBD2. CDR1 is SGHRS, CDR2 YFSETQ, per germline. The ends lost 0 bases at V and 4 bases at J; junction bases unmatched: 2. This CDR3 contains 15 residues.

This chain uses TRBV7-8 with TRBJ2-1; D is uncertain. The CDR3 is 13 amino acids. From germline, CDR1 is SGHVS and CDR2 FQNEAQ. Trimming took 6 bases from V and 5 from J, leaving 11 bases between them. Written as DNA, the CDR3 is TGTGCCAGCAGTTCCGCCCTAAACAATGAGCAGTTCTTC. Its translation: CASSSALNNEQFF.

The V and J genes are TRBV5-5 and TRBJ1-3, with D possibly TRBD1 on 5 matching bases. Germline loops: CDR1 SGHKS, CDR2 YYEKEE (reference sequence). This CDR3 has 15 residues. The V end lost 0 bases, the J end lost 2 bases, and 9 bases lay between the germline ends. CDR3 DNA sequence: TGTGCCAGCAGCTTGGACAGGACCACTGGAAACACCATATATTTT. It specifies CASSLDRTTGNTIYF. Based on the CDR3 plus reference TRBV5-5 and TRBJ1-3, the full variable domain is DAGVTQSPTHLIKTRGQQVTLRCSPISGHKSVSWYQQVLGQGPQFIFQYYEKEERGRGNFPDRFSARQFPNYSSELNVNALLLGDSALYLCASSLDRTTGNTIYFGEGSWLTVV.

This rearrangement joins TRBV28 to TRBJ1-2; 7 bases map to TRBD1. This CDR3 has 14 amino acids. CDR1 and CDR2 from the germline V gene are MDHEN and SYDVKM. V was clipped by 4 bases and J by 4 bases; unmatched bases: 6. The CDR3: CASSSRQGSYGYTF. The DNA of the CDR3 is TGTGCCAGCAGTTCCCGACAGGGCTCCTATGGCTACACCTTC.

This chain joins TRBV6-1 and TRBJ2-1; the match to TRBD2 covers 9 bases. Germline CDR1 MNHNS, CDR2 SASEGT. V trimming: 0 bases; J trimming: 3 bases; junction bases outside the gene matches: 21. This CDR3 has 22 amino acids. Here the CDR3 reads CASSEARRVGQLLTSGYNEQFF. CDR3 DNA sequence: TGTGCCAGCAGTGAAGCGCGTCGGGTGGGACAGCTGTTGACTAGCGGCTACAATGAGCAGTTCTTC.

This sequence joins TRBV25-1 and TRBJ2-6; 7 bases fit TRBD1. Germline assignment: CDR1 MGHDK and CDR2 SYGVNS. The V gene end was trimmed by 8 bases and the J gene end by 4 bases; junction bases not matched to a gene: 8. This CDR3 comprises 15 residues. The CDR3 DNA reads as TGTGCCAGCGGAGACAGGGCAGCAGGGGCCAACGTCCTGACTTTC. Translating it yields CASGDRAAGANVLTF.

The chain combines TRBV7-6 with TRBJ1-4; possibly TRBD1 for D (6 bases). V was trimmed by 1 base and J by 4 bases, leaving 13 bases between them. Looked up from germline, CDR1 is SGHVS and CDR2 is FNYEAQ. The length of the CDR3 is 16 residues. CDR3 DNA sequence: TGTGCCAGCAGCTTAGGGGGCAGGGGACGTAATGAAAAACTGTTTTTT. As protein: CASSLGGRGRNEKLFF.

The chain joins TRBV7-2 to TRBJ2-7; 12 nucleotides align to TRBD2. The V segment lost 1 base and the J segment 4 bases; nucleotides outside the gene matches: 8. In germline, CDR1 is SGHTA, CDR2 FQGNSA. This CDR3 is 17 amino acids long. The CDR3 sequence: CASSLVRTSGGRYEQYF. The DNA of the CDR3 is TGTGCCAGCAGCTTAGTCCGAACTAGCGGGGGGCGATACGAGCAGTACTTC.

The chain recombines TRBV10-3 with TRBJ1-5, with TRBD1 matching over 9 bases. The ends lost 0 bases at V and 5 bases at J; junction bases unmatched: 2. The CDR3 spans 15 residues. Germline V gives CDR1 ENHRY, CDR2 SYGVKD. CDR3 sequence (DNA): TGTGCCATCAGTGAGTCAGACAGGGGGGATCAGCCCCAGCATTTT. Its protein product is CAISESDRGDQPQHF.

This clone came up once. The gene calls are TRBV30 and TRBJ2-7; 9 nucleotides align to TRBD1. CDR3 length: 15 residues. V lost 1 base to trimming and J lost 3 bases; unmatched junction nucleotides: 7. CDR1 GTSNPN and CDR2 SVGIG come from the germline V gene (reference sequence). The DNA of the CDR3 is TGTGCCTGGAGTGAGCCGGGACAGGGTTTCTACGAGCAGTACTTC. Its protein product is CAWSEPGQGFYEQYF. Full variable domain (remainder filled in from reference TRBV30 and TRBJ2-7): SQTIHQWPATLVQPVGSPLSLECTVEGTSNPNLYWYRQAAGRGLQLLFYSVGIGQISSEVPQNLSASRPQDRQFILSSKKLLLSDSGFYLCAWSEPGQGFYEQYFGPGTRLTVT.

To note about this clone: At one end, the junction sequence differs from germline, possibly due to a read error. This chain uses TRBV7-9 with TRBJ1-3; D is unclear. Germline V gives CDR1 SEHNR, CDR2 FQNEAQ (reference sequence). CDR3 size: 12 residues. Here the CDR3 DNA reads TGCGGAGGCCAGGAATCTGGAAACACCATATATTTT. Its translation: CGGQESGNTIYF.

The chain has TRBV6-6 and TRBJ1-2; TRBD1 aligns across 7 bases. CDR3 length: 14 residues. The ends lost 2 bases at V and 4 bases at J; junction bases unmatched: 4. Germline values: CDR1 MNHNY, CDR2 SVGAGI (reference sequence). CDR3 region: CASSYAGQVYGYTF. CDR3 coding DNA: TGTGCCAGCAGTTACGCCGGACAGGTCTATGGCTACACCTTC.

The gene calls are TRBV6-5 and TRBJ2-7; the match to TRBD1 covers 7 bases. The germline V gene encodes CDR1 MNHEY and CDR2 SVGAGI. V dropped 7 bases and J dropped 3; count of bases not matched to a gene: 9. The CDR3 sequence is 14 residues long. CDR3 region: CASTKNWDSYEQYF. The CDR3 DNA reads TGTGCCAGCACCAAAAATTGGGACAGCTACGAGCAGTACTTC.

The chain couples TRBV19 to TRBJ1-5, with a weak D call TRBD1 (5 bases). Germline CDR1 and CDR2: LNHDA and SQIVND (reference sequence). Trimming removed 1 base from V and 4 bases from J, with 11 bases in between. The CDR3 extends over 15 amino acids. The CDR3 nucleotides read TGTGCCAGTAGTATAGTCCGACAGACAAATCAGCCCCAGCATTTT. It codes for CASSIVRQTNQPQHF.

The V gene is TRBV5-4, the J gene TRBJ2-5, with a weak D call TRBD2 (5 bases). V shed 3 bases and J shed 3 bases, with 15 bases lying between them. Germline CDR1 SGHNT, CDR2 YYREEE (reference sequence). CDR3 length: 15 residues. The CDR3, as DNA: TGTGCCAGCAGCTCGTGGAGGATTGGGGAAGAGACCCAGTACTTC. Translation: CASSSWRIGEETQYF.

The CDR3: CASSQEGGRSLPNYGYTF. The CDR3 region has the DNA TGTGCCAGCAGCCAGGAGGGGGGGAGGTCTTTACCTAACTATGGCTACACCTTC. V usage is TRBV11-2 and J usage is TRBJ1-2; TRBD1 might be the D (6 bases). CDR3 size: 18 residues. Germline loops: CDR1 SGHAT, CDR2 FQNNGV. The ends were cut back, 5 bases at V and 0 bases at J, with 22 bases in the middle.